The 4 T cell receptor beta chains listed next were all sequenced from one sample in a study of CD8+CD57+ T cells in acquired aplastic anemia. Profiles of TCR beta VDJ and CDR3 were generated from a genomic DNA template. Each CDR3 protein gets one entry after TCRdb re-called the reads with MiXCR. The data hold roughly 200,000 distinct CDR3 sequences, with 55% to 65% observed a single time. Sequenced patients had shown CD8+CD57+ cell expansion by flow cytometry. The sequenced sample consisted of sorted CD4+, CD8+, or CD8+CD57+ T cells (not recorded which) from PBMCs. Receptors were obtained from a human donor with aplastic anemia.

This clonotype appeared once. The rearrangement uses TRBV12-3 or TRBV12-4 and TRBJ2-5; no firm D call. V lost 2 bases to trimming and J lost 4 bases, with 5 bases between them. The CDR3 covers 12 residues. The CDR3 DNA follows: TGTGCCAGCAGTTTATCCCGAGAGACCCAGTACTTC. Protein product: CASSLSRETQYF.

The V call is TRBV7-2, the J call TRBJ2-5; the match to TRBD2 covers 15 bases. With V trimmed by 4 bases and J by 5 bases, 8 bases remained unmatched. Germline V gene lookup returns CDR1 SGHTA and CDR2 FQGNSA. The CDR3 consists of 17 residues. Written as DNA, the CDR3 is TGTGCCAGCAGCTACCGGACTAGCGGGGGGGCGGGTGAGACCCAGTACTTC. Residues: CASSYRTSGGAGETQYF. Full variable domain (missing parts from reference TRBV7-2 and TRBJ2-5): GAGVSQSPSNKVTEKGKDVELRCDPISGHTALYWYRQSLGQGLEFLIYFQGNSAPDKSGLPSDRFSAERTGGSVSTLTIQRTQQEDSAVYLCASSYRTSGGAGETQYFGPGTRLLVL.

The chain uses TRBV4-1 and TRBJ2-7; tentatively, D is TRBD1 or TRBD2 (6 bases each). In germline, CDR1 is MGHRA, CDR2 YSYEKL. Deletions cut 1 base from V and 4 bases from J, with 11 bases between. The CDR3 is 14 amino acids. CDR3 nucleotides: TGCGCCAGCAGCCAAGGGGGGGCTGGATACGAGCAGTACTTC. Residues: CASSQGGAGYEQYF.

The table lists this clonotype with a few counts. This sequence joins TRBV5-1 and TRBJ1-6; D gene uncertain. CDR1 and CDR2 from the germline V gene are SGHRS and YFSETQ. The CDR3 is made up of 14 amino acids. The V end lost 0 bases, the J end lost 10 bases, and 11 bases lay between the germline ends. This chain's CDR3 is CASSLETLGSPLHF. In nucleotides, the CDR3 is TGCGCCAGCAGCTTGGAGACATTGGGGTCACCCCTCCACTTT.